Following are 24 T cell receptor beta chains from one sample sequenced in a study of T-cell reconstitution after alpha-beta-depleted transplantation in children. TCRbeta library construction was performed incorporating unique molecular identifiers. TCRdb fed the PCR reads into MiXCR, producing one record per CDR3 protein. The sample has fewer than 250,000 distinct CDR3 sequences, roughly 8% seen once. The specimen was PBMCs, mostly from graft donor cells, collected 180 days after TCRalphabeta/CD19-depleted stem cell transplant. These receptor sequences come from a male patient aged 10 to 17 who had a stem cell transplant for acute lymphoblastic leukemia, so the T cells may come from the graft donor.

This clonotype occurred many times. This CDR3 is CASSLSVQGRANYGYTF. The CDR3 DNA follows: TGTGCCAGCAGTTTATCCGTACAGGGACGGGCTAACTATGGCTACACCTTC. This chain joins TRBV27 and TRBJ1-2, with TRBD1 as a possible D gene (6 bases). CDR3 size: 17 residues. Trimming took off 0 bases at V and 0 bases at J, with 14 bases between the two ends. CDR1 and CDR2 from the germline V gene are MNHEY and SMNVEV (reference sequence).

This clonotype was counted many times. The CDR3 DNA is TGTGCCAGCAGCTTAGTGGGACGGAACTATGGCTACACCTTC. Its protein is CASSLVGRNYGYTF. This chain joins TRBV7-9 and TRBJ1-2, with D possibly being TRBD1 (5 bases). CDR1 is SEHNR, CDR2 FQNEAQ, per germline (reference sequence). V was pared by 1 base and J by 2 bases, with 8 bases between. The CDR3 consists of 14 residues.

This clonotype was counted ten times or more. The CDR3 protein is CASSPGGLEETQYF. The CDR3, as DNA: TGTGCCAGCAGCCCGGGGGGACTCGAAGAGACCCAGTACTTC. V usage is TRBV11-1 and J usage is TRBJ2-5; 7 bases align to TRBD2. The germline V gene has CDR1 SGHAT and CDR2 FQDESV (reference sequence). The CDR3 covers 14 residues. Trimming removed 5 bases from V and 3 bases from J; junction bases left unmatched: 6.

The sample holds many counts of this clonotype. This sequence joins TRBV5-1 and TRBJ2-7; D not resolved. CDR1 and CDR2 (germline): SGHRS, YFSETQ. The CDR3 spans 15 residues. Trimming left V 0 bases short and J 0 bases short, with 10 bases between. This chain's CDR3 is CASSLGSLRSYEQYF. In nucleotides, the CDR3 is TGCGCCAGCAGCTTGGGGAGCCTCCGCTCCTACGAGCAGTACTTC. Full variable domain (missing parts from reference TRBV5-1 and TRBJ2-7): KAGVTQTPRYLIKTRGQQVTLSCSPISGHRSVSWYQQTPGQGLQFLFEYFSETQRNKGNFPGRFSGRQFSNSRSEMNVSTLELGDSALYLCASSLGSLRSYEQYFGPGTRLTVT.

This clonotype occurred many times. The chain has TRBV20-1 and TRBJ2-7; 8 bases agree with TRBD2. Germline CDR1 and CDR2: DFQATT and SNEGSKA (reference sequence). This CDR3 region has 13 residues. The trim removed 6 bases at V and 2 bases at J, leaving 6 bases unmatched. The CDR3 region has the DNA TGCAGTGCGACGACTAGCGAGACCTACGAGCAGTACTTC. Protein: CSATTSETYEQYF.

CDR3 region: CASSLGGGGTPYEQYF. The CDR3, as DNA: TGTGCCAGCAGCTTAGGGGGGGGGGGCACCCCCTACGAGCAGTACTTC. The V and J genes are TRBV7-9 and TRBJ2-7; weak D call: TRBD2 (7 bases). With 1 base removed from V and 2 bases from J, the gap between germline ends came to 15 bases. This CDR3 spans 16 amino acids. Germline lookup yields CDR1 SEHNR and CDR2 FQNEAQ (reference sequence).

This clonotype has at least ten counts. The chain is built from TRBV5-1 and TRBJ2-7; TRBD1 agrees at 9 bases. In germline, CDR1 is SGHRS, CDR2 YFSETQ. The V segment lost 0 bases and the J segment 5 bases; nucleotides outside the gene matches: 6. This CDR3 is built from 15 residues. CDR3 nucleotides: TGCGCCAGCAGCTTGGACCCGGGACAGGGCGACGAGCAGTACTTC. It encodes CASSLDPGQGDEQYF.

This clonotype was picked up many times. This CDR3 is CASSHPVAGPNTGELFF. DNA of the CDR3: TGCGCCAGCAGCCACCCGGTAGCGGGGCCGAACACCGGGGAGCTGTTTTTT. This chain uses TRBV4-1 with TRBJ2-2; 8 nucleotides align to TRBD2. The CDR3 runs 17 residues. After removal of 3 bases from V and 0 bases from J, the junction contained 6 bases not matched to a gene. Germline values: CDR1 MGHRA, CDR2 YSYEKL.

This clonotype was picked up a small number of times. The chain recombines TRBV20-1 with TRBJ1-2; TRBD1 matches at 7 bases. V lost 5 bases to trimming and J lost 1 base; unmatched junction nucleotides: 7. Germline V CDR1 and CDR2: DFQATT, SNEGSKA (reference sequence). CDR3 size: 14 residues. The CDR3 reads CSASGTAYNYGYTF. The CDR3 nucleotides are TGCAGTGCTTCAGGGACAGCTTATAACTATGGCTACACCTTC.

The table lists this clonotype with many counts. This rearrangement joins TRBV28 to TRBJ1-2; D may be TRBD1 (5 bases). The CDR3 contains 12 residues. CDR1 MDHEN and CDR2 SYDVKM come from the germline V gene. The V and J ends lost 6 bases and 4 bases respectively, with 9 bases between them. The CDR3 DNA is TGTGCCAGCAGCCGACAGAGCTATGGCTACACCTTC. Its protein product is CASSRQSYGYTF.

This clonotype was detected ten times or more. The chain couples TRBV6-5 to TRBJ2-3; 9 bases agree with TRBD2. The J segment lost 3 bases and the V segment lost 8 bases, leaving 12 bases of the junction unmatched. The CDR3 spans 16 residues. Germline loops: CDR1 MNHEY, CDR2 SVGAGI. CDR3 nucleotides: TGTGCCAGCCAGGGATTCGCGGGGGGGCGAACAGATACGCAGTATTTT. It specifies CASQGFAGGRTDTQYF.

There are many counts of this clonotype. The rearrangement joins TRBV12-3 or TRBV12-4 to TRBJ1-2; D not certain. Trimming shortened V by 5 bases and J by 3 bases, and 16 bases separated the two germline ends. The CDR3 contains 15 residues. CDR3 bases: TGTGCCAGCAGTCTCCCCCGGACGAGGGACTATGGCTACACCTTC. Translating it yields CASSLPRTRDYGYTF.

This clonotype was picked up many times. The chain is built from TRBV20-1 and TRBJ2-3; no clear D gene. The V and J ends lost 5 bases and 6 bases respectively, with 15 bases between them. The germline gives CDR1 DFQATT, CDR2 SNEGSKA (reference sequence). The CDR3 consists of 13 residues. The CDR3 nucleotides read TGCAGTGCTTTATCCGAACGGCTGGATACGCAGTATTTT. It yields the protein CSALSERLDTQYF.

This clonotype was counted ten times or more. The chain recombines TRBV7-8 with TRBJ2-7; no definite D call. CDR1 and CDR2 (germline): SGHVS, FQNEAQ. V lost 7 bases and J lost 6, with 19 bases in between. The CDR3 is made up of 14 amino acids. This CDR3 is CASTALERKVEQYF. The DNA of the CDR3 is TGTGCCAGCACCGCGTTGGAGCGTAAAGTCGAGCAGTACTTC.

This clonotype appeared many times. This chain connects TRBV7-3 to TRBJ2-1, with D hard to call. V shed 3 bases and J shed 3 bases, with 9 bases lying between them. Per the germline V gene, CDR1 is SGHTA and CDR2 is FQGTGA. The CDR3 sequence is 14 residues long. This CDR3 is CASSFGSYYNEQFF. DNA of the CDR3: TGTGCCAGCAGCTTTGGATCGTACTACAATGAGCAGTTCTTC.

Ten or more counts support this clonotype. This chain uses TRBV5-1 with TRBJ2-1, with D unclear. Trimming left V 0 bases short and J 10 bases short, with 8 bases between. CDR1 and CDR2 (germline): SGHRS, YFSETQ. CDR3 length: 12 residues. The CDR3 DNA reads TGCGCCAGCAGCTTGGTAGGCACCGAGCAGTTCTTC. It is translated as CASSLVGTEQFF.

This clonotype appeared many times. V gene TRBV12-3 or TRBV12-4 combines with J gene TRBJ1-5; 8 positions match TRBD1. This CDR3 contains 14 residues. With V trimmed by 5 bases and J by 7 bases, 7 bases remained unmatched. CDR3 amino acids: CASSPDRGGQPQHF. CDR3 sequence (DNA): TGTGCCAGCAGTCCTGACAGGGGCGGGCAGCCCCAGCATTTT.

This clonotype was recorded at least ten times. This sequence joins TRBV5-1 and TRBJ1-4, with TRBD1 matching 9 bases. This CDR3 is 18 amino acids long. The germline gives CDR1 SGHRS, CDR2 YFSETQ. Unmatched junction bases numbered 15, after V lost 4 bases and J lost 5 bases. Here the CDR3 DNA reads TGCGCCAGCAGCCATACCGGGACAGGGCTTGCCAAGAATGAAAAACTGTTTTTT. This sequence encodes CASSHTGTGLAKNEKLFF.

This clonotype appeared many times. Written as DNA, the CDR3 is TGTGCCAGCAGCCTGAGTGGTGGCTACACCTTC. This translates into CASSLSGGYTF. V is TRBV7-2 and J is TRBJ1-2; D is undetermined. V was cut by 5 bases and J by 7 bases, with 8 bases left in between. This CDR3 spans 11 amino acids. From germline, CDR1 is SGHTA and CDR2 FQGNSA.

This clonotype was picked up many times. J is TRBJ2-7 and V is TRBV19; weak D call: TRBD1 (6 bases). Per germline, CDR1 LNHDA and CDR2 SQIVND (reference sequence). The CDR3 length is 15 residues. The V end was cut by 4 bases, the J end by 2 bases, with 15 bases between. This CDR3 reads CASSKRHRGTYEQYF. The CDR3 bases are TGTGCCAGTAGTAAGCGGCATAGGGGGACCTACGAGCAGTACTTC.

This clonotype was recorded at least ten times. The CDR3 region has the DNA TGTGCCATCAGTGAGTCGCGGTCTAGCGGGGGGGCCATCAGTGAGCAGTTCTTC. Protein product: CAISESRSSGGAISEQFF. V usage is TRBV10-3 and J usage is TRBJ2-1, with 12 nucleotides matching TRBD2. With V trimmed by 0 bases and J by 9 bases, 12 bases remained unmatched. The germline gives CDR1 ENHRY, CDR2 SYGVKD. The CDR3 covers 18 residues.

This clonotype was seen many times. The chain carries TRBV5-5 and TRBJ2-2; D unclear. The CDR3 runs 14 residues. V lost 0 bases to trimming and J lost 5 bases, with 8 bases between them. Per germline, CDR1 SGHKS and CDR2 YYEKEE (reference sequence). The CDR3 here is CASSLVPLTGELFF. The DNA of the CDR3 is TGTGCCAGCAGCTTGGTGCCACTTACCGGGGAGCTGTTTTTT.

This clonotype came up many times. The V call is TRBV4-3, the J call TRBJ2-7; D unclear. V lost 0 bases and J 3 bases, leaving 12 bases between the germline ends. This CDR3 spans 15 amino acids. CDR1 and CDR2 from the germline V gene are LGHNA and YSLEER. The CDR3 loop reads CASSQEPDLDYEQYF. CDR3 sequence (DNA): TGCGCCAGCAGCCAAGAACCCGACCTGGACTACGAGCAGTACTTC.

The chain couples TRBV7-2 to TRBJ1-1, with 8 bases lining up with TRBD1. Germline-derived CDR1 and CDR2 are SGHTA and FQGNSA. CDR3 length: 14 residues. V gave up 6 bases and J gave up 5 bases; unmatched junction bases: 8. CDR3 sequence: CASRLGTGRTEAFF. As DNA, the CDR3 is TGTGCCAGCAGATTGGGGACAGGACGGACTGAAGCTTTCTTT.